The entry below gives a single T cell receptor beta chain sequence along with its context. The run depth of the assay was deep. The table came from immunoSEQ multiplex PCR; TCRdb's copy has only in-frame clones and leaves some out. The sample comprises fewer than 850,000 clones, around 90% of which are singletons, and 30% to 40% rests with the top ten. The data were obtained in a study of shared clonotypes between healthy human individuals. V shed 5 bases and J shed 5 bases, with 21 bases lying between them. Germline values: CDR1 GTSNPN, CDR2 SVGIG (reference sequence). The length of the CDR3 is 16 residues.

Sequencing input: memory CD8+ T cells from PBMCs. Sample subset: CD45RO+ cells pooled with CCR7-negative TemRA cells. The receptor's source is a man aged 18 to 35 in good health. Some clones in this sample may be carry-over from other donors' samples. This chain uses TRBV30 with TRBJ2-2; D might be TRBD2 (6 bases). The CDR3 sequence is CAWQSFIAVATGELFF. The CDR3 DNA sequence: TGTGCCTGGCAGTCCTTCATAGCGGTAGCTACCGGGGAGCTGTTTTTT.